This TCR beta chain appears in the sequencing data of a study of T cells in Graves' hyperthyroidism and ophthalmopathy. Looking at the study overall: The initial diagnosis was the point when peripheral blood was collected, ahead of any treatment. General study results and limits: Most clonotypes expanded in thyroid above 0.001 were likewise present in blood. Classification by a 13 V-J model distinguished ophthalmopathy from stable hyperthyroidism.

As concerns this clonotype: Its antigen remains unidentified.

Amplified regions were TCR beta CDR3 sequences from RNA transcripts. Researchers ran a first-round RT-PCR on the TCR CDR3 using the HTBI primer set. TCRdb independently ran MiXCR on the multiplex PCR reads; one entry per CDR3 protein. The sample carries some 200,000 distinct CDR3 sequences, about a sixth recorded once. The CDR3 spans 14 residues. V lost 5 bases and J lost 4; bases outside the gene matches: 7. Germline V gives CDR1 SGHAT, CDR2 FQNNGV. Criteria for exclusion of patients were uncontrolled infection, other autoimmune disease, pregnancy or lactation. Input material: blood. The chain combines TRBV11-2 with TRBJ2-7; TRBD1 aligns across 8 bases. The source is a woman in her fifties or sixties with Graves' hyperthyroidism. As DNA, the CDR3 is TGTGCCAGCAGCGTACAGGGGGTCGTATACGAGCAGTACTTC. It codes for CASSVQGVVYEQYF.